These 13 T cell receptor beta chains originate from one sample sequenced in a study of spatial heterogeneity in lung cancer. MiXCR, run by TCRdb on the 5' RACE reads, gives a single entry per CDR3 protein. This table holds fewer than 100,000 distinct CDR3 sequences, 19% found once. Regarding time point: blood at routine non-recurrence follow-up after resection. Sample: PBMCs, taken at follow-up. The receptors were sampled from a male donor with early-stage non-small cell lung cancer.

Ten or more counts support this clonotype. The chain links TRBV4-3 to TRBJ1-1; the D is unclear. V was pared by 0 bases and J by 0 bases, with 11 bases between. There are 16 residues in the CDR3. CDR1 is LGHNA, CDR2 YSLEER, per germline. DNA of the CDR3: TGCGCCAGCAGCCAAGAGTTCGACGGAATGAACACTGAAGCTTTCTTT. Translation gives CASSQEFDGMNTEAFF.

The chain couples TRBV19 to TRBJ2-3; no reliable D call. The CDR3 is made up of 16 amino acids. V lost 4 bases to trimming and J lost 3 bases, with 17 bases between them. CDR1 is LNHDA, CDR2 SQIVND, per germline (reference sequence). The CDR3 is CASSTDLPLGTDTQYF. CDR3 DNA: TGTGCCAGTAGTACAGACCTCCCCCTGGGGACAGATACGCAGTATTTT.

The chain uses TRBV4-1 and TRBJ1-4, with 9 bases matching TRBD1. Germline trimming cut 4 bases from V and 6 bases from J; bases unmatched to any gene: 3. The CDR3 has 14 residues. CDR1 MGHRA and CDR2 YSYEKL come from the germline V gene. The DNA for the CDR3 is TGCGCCAGCAGCCTCCGGGACAGGGATGAAAAACTGTTTTTT. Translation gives CASSLRDRDEKLFF.

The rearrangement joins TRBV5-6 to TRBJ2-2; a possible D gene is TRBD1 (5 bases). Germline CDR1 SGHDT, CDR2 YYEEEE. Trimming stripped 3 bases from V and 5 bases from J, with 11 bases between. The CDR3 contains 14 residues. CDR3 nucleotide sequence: TGTGCCAGCAGCTGGGGCAGGGTAACCGGGGAGCTGTTTTTT. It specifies CASSWGRVTGELFF.

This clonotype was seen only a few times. This CDR3 reads CATRDTMNTEAFF. In DNA form, the CDR3 reads TGTGCCACCAGGGACACCATGAACACTGAAGCTTTCTTT. The chain employs TRBV24-1 and TRBJ1-1, with D perhaps TRBD1 (5 bases). V was cut by 7 bases and J by 0 bases, with 8 bases left in between. This CDR3 region has 13 residues. Looked up from germline, CDR1 is KGHDR and CDR2 is SFDVKD.

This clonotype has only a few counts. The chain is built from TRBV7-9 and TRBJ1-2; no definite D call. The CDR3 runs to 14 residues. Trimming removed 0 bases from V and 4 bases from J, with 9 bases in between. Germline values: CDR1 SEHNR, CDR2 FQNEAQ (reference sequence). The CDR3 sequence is CASSLAMTGYGYTF. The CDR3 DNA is TGTGCCAGCAGCTTAGCGATGACGGGCTATGGCTACACCTTC.

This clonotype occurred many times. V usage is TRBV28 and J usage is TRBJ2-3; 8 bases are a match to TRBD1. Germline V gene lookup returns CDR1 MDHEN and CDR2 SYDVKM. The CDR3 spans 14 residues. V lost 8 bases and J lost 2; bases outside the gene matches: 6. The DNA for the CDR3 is TGTGCCAGCGGCTCGACAGGGGTCACAGATACGCAGTATTTT. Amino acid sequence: CASGSTGVTDTQYF.

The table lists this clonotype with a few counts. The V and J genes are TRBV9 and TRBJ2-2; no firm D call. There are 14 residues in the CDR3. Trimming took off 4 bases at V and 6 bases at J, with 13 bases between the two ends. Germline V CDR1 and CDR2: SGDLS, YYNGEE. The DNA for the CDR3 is TGTGCCAGCAGCTCTGACCCAATCCCCGGGGAGCTGTTTTTT. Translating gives CASSSDPIPGELFF.

This CDR3 reads CATSGASGVPSTDTQYF. The CDR3, as DNA: TGTGCCACCAGTGGAGCTAGCGGGGTTCCTAGCACAGATACGCAGTATTTT. V gene TRBV24-1 combines with J gene TRBJ2-3; the match to TRBD2 covers 9 bases. CDR3 size: 17 residues. V lost 5 bases, J lost 0 bases, and 8 bases stayed unmatched. Germline CDR1 KGHDR, CDR2 SFDVKD.

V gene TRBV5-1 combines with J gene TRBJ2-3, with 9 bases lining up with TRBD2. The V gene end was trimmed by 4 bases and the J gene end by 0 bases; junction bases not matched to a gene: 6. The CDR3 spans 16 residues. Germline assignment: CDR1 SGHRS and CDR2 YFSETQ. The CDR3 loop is CASSPSGGTSTDTQYF. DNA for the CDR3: TGCGCCAGCAGCCCAAGCGGGGGGACCAGCACAGATACGCAGTATTTT.

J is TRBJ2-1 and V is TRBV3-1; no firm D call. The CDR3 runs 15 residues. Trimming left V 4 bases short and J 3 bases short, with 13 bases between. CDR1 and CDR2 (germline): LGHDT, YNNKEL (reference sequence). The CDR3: CASSRDLVLYNEQFF. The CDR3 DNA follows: TGTGCCAGCAGCCGCGACCTCGTCCTCTACAATGAGCAGTTCTTC.

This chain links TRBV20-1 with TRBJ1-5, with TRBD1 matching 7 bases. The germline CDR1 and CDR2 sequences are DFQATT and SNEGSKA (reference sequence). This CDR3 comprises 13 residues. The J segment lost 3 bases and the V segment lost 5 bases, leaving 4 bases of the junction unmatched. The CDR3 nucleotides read TGCAGTGCTTCGGGACAGATCAATCAGCCCCAGCATTTT. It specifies CSASGQINQPQHF.

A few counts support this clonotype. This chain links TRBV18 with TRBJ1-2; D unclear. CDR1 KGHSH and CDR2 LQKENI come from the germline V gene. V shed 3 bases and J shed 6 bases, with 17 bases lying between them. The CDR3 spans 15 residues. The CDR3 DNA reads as TGTGCCAGCTCACCCGCCTTGGGCGGGGAGGATGGCTACACCTTC. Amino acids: CASSPALGGEDGYTF.